This note documents a single TCR beta chain sequence. This sample is drawn from a study of Graves' ophthalmopathy and Graves' hyperthyroidism. V lost 4 bases, J lost 5 bases, and 7 bases stayed unmatched. Germline V CDR1 and CDR2: MNHNS, SASEGT. The CDR3 totals 15 residues. The authors enrolled newly diagnosed hyperthyroidism patients aged 18 to 65 with under 2 months' duration. The TCR beta CDR3 regions underwent amplification from RNA transcripts. Investigators did first-round RT-PCR with HTBI primers, then second-round multiplex PCR. TCRdb used MiXCR to reprocess the multiplex PCR reads, holding one entry per CDR3 protein. Of roughly 610,000 distinct CDR3 sequences listed, about 20% are singletons.

The sample consisted of peripheral blood. This TCR was recovered from a woman aged 18-29 years with stable Graves' hyperthyroidism. Some clones in this sample may be carry-over from other donors' samples. The chain couples TRBV6-1 to TRBJ1-1, with TRBD1 matching 10 bases. The CDR3 DNA reads as TGTGCCAGCAGTGCTCGGGACAGGGGAGGAACTGAAGCTTTCTTT. Encoded protein: CASSARDRGGTEAFF.